This passage covers 26 T cell receptor beta chains from one sample sequenced in a study of Ad26.COV2.S vaccination and SARS-CoV-2 variants (dated by TCRdb to the early 2020s). Library construction relied on the immunoSEQ multiplex PCR assay. Held by TCRdb, this immuneACCESS table contains in-frame sequences only and omits some clones. Under half of the omission traces to an unresolved V gene where checked; the cause of the rest is unknown. Here the sample has hundreds of thousands of clones; about 91% occur a single time. The ten largest clonotypes hold about 3.9% of the sample. In the paper's terms, the time point label means: individuals recovered from natural SARS-CoV-2 infection. Sequenced here: peripheral blood, sampled after recovery from COVID-19. These receptors all come from a human donor who had recovered from COVID-19.

This clone was detected once. The genes are TRBV27 and TRBJ1-2; no firm D call. V was pared by 5 bases and J by 1 base, with 20 bases between. The CDR3 covers 17 residues. Germline V gives CDR1 MNHEY, CDR2 SMNVEV (reference sequence). CDR3 amino acids: CASSSNRGPRSNYGYTF. The CDR3 bases are TGTGCCAGCAGTAGCAATCGGGGTCCTCGAAGTAACTATGGCTACACCTTC.

J is TRBJ2-2 and V is TRBV11-2, with D perhaps matching TRBD1 (5 bases). V was pared by 2 bases and J by 5 bases, with 12 bases between. Germline-derived CDR1 and CDR2 are SGHAT and FQNNGV. This CDR3 spans 15 amino acids. The CDR3 sequence: CASSLRAGKTGELFF. DNA of the CDR3: TGTGCCAGCAGCTTACGGGCAGGGAAGACCGGGGAGCTGTTTTTT.

The rearrangement uses TRBV11-2 and TRBJ2-1; D may correspond to TRBD1 or TRBD2 (5 bases each). Germline values: CDR1 SGHAT, CDR2 FQNNGV. CDR3 length: 13 residues. V lost 5 bases and J lost 5, with 10 bases in between. CDR3 nucleotides: TGTGCCAGCAGCCCGGGACGCCACAATGAGCAGTTCTTC. This sequence encodes CASSPGRHNEQFF.

The V gene is TRBV19, the J gene TRBJ2-3; a possible D gene is TRBD1 (6 bases). V lost 4 bases and J 4 bases, leaving 18 bases between the germline ends. Germline CDR1 reads LNHDA; CDR2 reads SQIVND (reference sequence). The CDR3 is made up of 16 amino acids. The CDR3 DNA is TGTGCCAGTAGTACCTTGACAGGTATCCTAGCAGATACGCAGTATTTT. Translated, it gives CASSTLTGILADTQYF.

The chain uses TRBV7-2 and TRBJ1-4; D is possibly TRBD1 (5 bases). CDR1 is SGHTA and CDR2 is FQGNSA in the germline V gene. This CDR3 has 16 residues. The V end lost 1 base, the J end lost 5 bases, and 14 bases lay between the germline ends. The CDR3 loop reads CASSLVRLGVNEKLFF. As DNA, the CDR3 is TGTGCCAGCAGCTTAGTTCGGTTGGGGGTAAATGAAAAACTGTTTTTT.

The J gene is TRBJ2-2, the V gene TRBV5-1, with 7 bases fitting TRBD2. J lost 2 bases, V lost 2 bases, and 3 bases had no gene match. The CDR3 extends over 15 amino acids. Germline V gene lookup returns CDR1 SGHRS and CDR2 YFSETQ. CDR3 in DNA: TGCGCCAGCAGCTTAGGGACTATAAACACCGGGGAGCTGTTTTTT. It specifies CASSLGTINTGELFF. The entire variable domain, with the rest obtained from reference TRBV5-1 and TRBJ2-2, is as follows: KAGVTQTPRYLIKTRGQQVTLSCSPISGHRSVSWYQQTPGQGLQFLFEYFSETQRNKGNFPGRFSGRQFSNSRSEMNVSTLELGDSALYLCASSLGTINTGELFFGEGSRLTVL.

The rearrangement uses TRBV2 and TRBJ2-7; the D is unclear. Germline-derived CDR1 and CDR2 are SNHLY and FYNNEI. Trimming shortened V by 5 bases and J by 0 bases, and 8 bases separated the two germline ends. The CDR3 consists of 13 residues. CDR3 bases: TGTGCCAGCAGTACTGCTTTCTCCTACGAGCAGTACTTC. This codes for CASSTAFSYEQYF.

The table lists this clone with a few counts. V and J are TRBV6-4 and TRBJ2-1, with TRBD2 matching over 8 bases. The V segment lost 4 bases and the J segment 0 bases; nucleotides outside the gene matches: 2. This CDR3 has 15 amino acids. Germline V gene sequence: CDR1 MRHNA, CDR2 SNTAGT. In DNA, the CDR3 is TGTGCCAGCAGTGCGCGGGGGGACTCCTACAATGAGCAGTTCTTC. Protein sequence: CASSARGDSYNEQFF.

The V gene is TRBV6-2 or TRBV6-3, the J gene TRBJ2-2, with D unclear. The CDR3 covers 13 residues. The V and J ends lost 6 bases and 4 bases respectively, with 9 bases between them. The germline gives CDR1 MNHEY, CDR2 SVGEGT. CDR3 in amino acids: CASSPVRTGELFF. The CDR3 DNA sequence: TGTGCCAGCAGCCCAGTCCGCACCGGGGAGCTGTTTTTT.

This clone has just one count. The rearrangement links TRBV3-1 (or the pseudogene TRBV3-2) to TRBJ2-5; the match to TRBD2 covers 7 bases. V dropped 4 bases and J dropped 5; count of bases not matched to a gene: 16. This CDR3 has 17 residues. The V gene's germline CDR1 is LGHDT and CDR2 YNNKEL (reference sequence). The CDR3 here is CASSPNGWAGGWETQYF. CDR3 bases: TGTGCCAGCAGCCCGAACGGCTGGGCCGGGGGGTGGGAGACCCAGTACTTC.

The J gene is TRBJ2-3, the V gene TRBV1; the table's D gene call, TRBD1, was not cross checked with the DNA. TRBV1 corresponds to a pseudogene. The CDR3 contains 15 residues. DNA for the CDR3: TGCACCAGCAGCCGCGAGACAGGGTCCACAGATACGCAGTATTTT. Translated, it gives CTSSRETGSTDTQYF.

This clone came up a few times. The chain recombines TRBV23-1 with TRBJ1-6; D is unresolved. TRBV23-1 is sorted into the ORF group, with uncertain function. Between the trimmed V and J ends, which lost 2 bases and 6 bases, there was a span of 17 bases. This CDR3 has 17 amino acids. DNA of the CDR3: TGCGCCAGCAGTCAAAATCAGGCGGCCCGGGTTAATTCACCCCTCCACTTT. This codes for CASSQNQAARVNSPLHF.

The chain is built from TRBV5-1 and TRBJ2-3, with 8 nucleotides matching TRBD2. Germline CDR1 reads SGHRS; CDR2 reads YFSETQ. This CDR3 is built from 15 residues. Unmatched junction bases numbered 6, after V lost 4 bases and J lost 2 bases. CDR3: CASSPGLADTDTQYF. For the CDR3, the DNA is TGCGCCAGCAGCCCCGGACTAGCAGACACAGATACGCAGTATTTT. Together with reference TRBV5-1 and TRBJ2-3, the CDR3 gives the full variable domain: KAGVTQTPRYLIKTRGQQVTLSCSPISGHRSVSWYQQTPGQGLQFLFEYFSETQRNKGNFPGRFSGRQFSNSRSEMNVSTLELGDSALYLCASSPGLADTDTQYFGPGTRLTVL.

This clone appeared once. The chain carries TRBV5-1 and TRBJ2-5; D not certain. Trimming left V 0 bases short and J 5 bases short, with 17 bases between. Germline CDR1 and CDR2: SGHRS and YFSETQ. This CDR3 is built from 16 residues. For the CDR3, the DNA is TGCGCCAGCAGCTTGGGTTCTGCCTCAGCAAGCGAGACCCAGTACTTC. This translates into CASSLGSASASETQYF.

The DNA for the CDR3 is TGTGCCAGCGGGCTCTTGAACACTGAAGCTTTCTTT. This encodes CASGLLNTEAFF. V usage is TRBV2 and J usage is TRBJ1-1; D remains unclear. Germline V gene data show CDR1 as SNHLY and CDR2 as FYNNEI. V lost 8 bases and J 0 bases, leaving 7 bases between the germline ends. The CDR3 contains 12 residues. The full variable domain, rest sourced from reference TRBV2 and TRBJ1-1, is EPEVTQTPSHQVTQMGQEVILRCVPISNHLYFYWYRQILGQKVEFLVSFYNNEISEKSEIFDDQFSVERPDGSNFTLKIRSTKLEDSAMYFCASGLLNTEAFFGQGTRLTVV.

The V gene is TRBV27, the J gene TRBJ2-3, with D hard to call. V gave up 2 bases and J gave up 1 base, with 10 bases separating them. This CDR3 has 15 residues. The germline V gene encodes CDR1 MNHEY and CDR2 SMNVEV (reference sequence). The DNA for the CDR3 is TGTGCCAGCAGTTTAGCCCCCGAGGGCACAGATACGCAGTATTTT. As protein: CASSLAPEGTDTQYF.

The J gene is TRBJ2-7, the V gene TRBV10-3, with D tentatively TRBD2 (6 bases). The V and J ends lost 7 bases and 1 base respectively, with 11 bases between them. Per germline, CDR1 ENHRY and CDR2 SYGVKD. The length of the CDR3 is 13 residues. The CDR3 sequence: CAIKDGGSYEQYF. In DNA, the CDR3 is TGTGCCATCAAAGATGGGGGGTCCTACGAGCAGTACTTC.

The gene calls are TRBV29-1 and TRBJ1-1; 7 bases agree with TRBD1. CDR1 is SQVTM and CDR2 is ANQGSEA in the germline V gene. V gave up 4 bases and J gave up 1 base; unmatched junction bases: 6. The CDR3 totals 14 residues. CDR3 sequence: CSVGVGQTNTEAFF. The CDR3 nucleotides read TGCAGCGTTGGAGTGGGACAGACGAACACTGAAGCTTTCTTT.

The J gene is TRBJ2-1, the V gene TRBV15; 7 bases agree with TRBD1. From germline, CDR1 is LNHNV and CDR2 YYDKDF (reference sequence). J gave up 9 bases and V 2 bases, and 16 bases lay outside the gene matches. The CDR3 spans 17 residues. The CDR3 loop reads CATSRHTGERPRTEQFF. The CDR3 DNA is TGTGCCACCAGCAGACATACAGGGGAGAGGCCCCGTACTGAGCAGTTCTTC.

The chain uses TRBV27 and TRBJ1-1; the D is unclear. The length of the CDR3 is 15 residues. Germline CDR1 and CDR2: MNHEY and SMNVEV (reference sequence). V gave up 0 bases and J gave up 0 bases, with 8 bases separating them. The CDR3 DNA reads as TGTGCCAGCAGTTTATCCGGTGACGTGAACACTGAAGCTTTCTTT. This codes for CASSLSGDVNTEAFF.

The chain uses TRBV6-5 and TRBJ1-1, with 8 bases identical to TRBD1. Per the germline V gene, CDR1 is MNHEY and CDR2 is SVGAGI. The junction had 8 bases not matched to a gene; V was cut back by 7 bases and J by 4 bases. This CDR3 has 14 amino acids. In nucleotides, the CDR3 is TGTGCCAGCACCCAACAGGGGGGGAGCACTGAAGCTTTCTTT. Translated: CASTQQGGSTEAFF.

The chain is built from TRBV10-3 and TRBJ2-1; the match to TRBD1 covers 8 bases. The junction had 19 bases not matched to a gene; V was cut back by 4 bases and J by 8 bases. The germline V gene has CDR1 ENHRY and CDR2 SYGVKD. The CDR3 is made up of 18 amino acids. The CDR3 spells CAISANYLRGRGTYEQFF. The CDR3 nucleotides are TGTGCCATCAGTGCTAACTATCTCAGGGGGCGCGGAACCTATGAGCAGTTCTTC.

The rearrangement uses TRBV7-8 and TRBJ2-3, with D perhaps matching TRBD1 (6 bases). V was pared by 5 bases and J by 6 bases, with 12 bases between. Germline CDR1 reads SGHVS; CDR2 reads FQNEAQ. CDR3 length: 13 residues. CDR3 residues: CASSKGVSDTQYF. DNA for the CDR3: TGTGCCAGCAGCAAGGGGGTTTCGGATACGCAGTATTTT.

V and J are TRBV7-3 and TRBJ2-2, with 8 bases fitting TRBD1. The germline V gene encodes CDR1 SGHTA and CDR2 FQGTGA. The CDR3 consists of 15 residues. V lost 4 bases to trimming and J lost 5 bases; unmatched junction nucleotides: 6. The CDR3 DNA follows: TGTGCCAGCAGCTCTCAGGGGGCGTCGACCGGGGAGCTGTTTTTT. Its translation: CASSSQGASTGELFF.

The chain combines TRBV5-1 with TRBJ2-5; 10 nucleotides align to TRBD2. This CDR3 is 16 amino acids long. The ends lost 1 base at V and 4 bases at J; junction bases unmatched: 7. Germline V gene lookup returns CDR1 SGHRS and CDR2 YFSETQ. The CDR3 bases are TGCGCCAGCAGCTTGCGACTCGGACTAGCGGCAGAGACCCAGTACTTC. Its protein product is CASSLRLGLAAETQYF.

The chain employs TRBV18 and TRBJ2-7, with D perhaps given as TRBD1 or TRBD2 (5 bases each). Trimming took 3 bases from V and 2 from J, leaving 17 bases between them. The CDR3 consists of 16 residues. The germline CDR1 and CDR2 sequences are KGHSH and LQKENI. The DNA for the CDR3 is TGTGCCAGCTCACCGGCCGAGGGGCTGCTCCCCTACGAGCAGTACTTC. It encodes CASSPAEGLLPYEQYF.